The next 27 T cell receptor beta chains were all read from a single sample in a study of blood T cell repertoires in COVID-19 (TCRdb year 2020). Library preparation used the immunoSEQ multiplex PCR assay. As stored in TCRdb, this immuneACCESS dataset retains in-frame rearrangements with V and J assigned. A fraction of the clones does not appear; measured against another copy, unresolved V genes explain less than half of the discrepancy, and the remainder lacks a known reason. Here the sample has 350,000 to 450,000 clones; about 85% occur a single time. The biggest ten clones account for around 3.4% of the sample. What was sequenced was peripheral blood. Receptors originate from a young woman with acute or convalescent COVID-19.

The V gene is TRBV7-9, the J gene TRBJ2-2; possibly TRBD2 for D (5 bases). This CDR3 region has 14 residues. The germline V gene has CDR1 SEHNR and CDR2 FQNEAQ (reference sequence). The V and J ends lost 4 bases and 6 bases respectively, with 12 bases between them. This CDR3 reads CASSSQRAAGELFF. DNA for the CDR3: TGTGCCAGCAGCTCCCAGAGGGCGGCCGGGGAGCTGTTTTTT.

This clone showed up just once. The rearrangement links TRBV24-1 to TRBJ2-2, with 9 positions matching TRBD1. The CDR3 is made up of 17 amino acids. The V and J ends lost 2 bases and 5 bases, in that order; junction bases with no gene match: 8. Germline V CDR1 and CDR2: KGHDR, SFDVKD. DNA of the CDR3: TGTGCCACCAGTGATTCCCGAGGGACAGGGAGAACCGGGGAGCTGTTTTTT. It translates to CATSDSRGTGRTGELFF.

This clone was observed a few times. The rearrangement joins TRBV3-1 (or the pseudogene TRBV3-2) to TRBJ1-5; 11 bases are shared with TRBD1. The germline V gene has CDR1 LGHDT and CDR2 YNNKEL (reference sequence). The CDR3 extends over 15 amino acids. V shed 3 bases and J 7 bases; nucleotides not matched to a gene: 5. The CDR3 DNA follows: TGTGCCAGCAGCCAGGACAGGGGGCCTGGACAGCCCCAGCATTTT. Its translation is CASSQDRGPGQPQHF.

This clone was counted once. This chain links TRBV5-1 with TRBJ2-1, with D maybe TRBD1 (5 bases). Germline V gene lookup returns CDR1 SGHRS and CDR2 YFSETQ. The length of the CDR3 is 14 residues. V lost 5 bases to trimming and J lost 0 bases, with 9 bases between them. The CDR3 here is CASRDSSSYNEQFF. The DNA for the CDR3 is TGCGCCAGCAGAGACAGCAGCTCCTACAATGAGCAGTTCTTC. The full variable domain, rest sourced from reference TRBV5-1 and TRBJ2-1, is KAGVTQTPRYLIKTRGQQVTLSCSPISGHRSVSWYQQTPGQGLQFLFEYFSETQRNKGNFPGRFSGRQFSNSRSEMNVSTLELGDSALYLCASRDSSSYNEQFFGPGTRLTVL.

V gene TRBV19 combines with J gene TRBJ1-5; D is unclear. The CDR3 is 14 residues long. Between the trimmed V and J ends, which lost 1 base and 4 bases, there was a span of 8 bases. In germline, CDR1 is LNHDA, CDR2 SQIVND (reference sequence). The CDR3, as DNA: TGTGCCAGTAGTATAGTCGACATGAATCAGCCCCAGCATTTT. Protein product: CASSIVDMNQPQHF.

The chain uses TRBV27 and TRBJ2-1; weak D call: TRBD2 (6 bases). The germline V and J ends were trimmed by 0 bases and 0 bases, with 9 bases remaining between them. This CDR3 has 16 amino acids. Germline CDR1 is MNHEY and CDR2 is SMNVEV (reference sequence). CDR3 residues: CASSLSAGNSYNEQFF. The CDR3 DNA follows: TGTGCCAGCAGTTTATCTGCGGGGAACTCCTACAATGAGCAGTTCTTC.

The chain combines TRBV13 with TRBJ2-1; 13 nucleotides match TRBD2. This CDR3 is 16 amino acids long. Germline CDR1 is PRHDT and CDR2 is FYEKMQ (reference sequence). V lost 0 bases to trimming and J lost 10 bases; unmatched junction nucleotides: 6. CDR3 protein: CASSLGTSGGAEEQFF. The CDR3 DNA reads TGTGCCAGCAGCTTAGGTACTAGCGGGGGGGCAGAGGAGCAGTTCTTC.

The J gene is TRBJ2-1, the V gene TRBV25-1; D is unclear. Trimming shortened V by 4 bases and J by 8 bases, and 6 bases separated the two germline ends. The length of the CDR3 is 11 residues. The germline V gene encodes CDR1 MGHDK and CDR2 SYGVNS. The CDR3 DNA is TGTGCCAGCAGTGCAACTCATGAGCAGTTCTTC. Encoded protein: CASSATHEQFF.

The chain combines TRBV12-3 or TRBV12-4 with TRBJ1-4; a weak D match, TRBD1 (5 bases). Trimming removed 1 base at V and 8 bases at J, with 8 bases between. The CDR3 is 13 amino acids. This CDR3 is CASSLEGQEKLFF. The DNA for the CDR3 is TGTGCCAGCAGTTTAGAGGGGCAAGAAAAACTGTTTTTT.

The CDR3 loop is CASSDRGSFGIFTEAFF. CDR3 DNA: TGTGCCAGTTCGGACAGGGGATCATTCGGGATTTTCACTGAAGCTTTCTTT. The rearrangement links TRBV3-1 (or the pseudogene TRBV3-2) to TRBJ1-1; 9 positions match TRBD1. The CDR3 runs 17 residues. The V gene's germline CDR1 is LGHDT and CDR2 YNNKEL (reference sequence). V lost 9 bases, J lost 4 bases, and 18 bases stayed unmatched.

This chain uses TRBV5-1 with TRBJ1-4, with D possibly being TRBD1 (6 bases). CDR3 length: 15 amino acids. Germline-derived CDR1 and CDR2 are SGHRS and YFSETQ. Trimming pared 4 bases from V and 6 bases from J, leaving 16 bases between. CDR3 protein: CASSGKQGDHEKLFF. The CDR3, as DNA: TGCGCCAGCAGCGGAAAACAGGGAGACCATGAAAAACTGTTTTTT.

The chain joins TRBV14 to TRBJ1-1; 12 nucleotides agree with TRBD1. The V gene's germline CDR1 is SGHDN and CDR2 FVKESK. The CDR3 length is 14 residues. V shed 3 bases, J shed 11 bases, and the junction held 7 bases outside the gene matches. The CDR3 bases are TGTGCCAGCAGCCATCCCGGGACAGGGGGCTTGGCTTTCTTT. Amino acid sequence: CASSHPGTGGLAFF.

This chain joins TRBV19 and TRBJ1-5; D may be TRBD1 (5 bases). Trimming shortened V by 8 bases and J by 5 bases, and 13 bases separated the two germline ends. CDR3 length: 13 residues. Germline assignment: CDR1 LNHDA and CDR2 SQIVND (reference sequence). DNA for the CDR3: TGTGCCAGTGGGGGAGGGAAAGATCAGCCCCAGCATTTT. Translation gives CASGGGKDQPQHF.

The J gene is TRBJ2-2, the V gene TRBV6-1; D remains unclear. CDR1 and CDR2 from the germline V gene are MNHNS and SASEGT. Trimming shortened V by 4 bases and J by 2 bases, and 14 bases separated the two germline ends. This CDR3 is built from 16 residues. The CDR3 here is CASSVEFRSNTGELFF. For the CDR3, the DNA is TGTGCCAGCAGTGTGGAGTTCAGATCAAACACCGGGGAGCTGTTTTTT.

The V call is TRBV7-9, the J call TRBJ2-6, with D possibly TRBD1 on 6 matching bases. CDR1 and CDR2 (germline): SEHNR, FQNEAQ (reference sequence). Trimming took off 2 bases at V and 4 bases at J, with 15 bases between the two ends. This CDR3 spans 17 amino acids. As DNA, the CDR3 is TGTGCCAGCAGCTTAATTTGGGGGCCCGAGGGGGCCAACGTCCTGACTTTC. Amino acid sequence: CASSLIWGPEGANVLTF.

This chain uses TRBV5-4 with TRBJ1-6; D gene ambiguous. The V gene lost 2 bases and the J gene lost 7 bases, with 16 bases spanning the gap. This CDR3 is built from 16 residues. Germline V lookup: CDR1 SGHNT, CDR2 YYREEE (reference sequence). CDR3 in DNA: TGTGCCAGCAGCTTTGAGGTCCCCTCTGGAAATTCACCCCTCCACTTT. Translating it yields CASSFEVPSGNSPLHF.

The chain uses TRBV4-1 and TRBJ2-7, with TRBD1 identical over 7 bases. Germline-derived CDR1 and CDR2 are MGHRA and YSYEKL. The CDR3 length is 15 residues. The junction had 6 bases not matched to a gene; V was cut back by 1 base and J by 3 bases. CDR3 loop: CASSQGDSRDYEQYF. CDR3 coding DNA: TGCGCCAGCAGCCAAGGGGACAGCAGGGACTACGAGCAGTACTTC.

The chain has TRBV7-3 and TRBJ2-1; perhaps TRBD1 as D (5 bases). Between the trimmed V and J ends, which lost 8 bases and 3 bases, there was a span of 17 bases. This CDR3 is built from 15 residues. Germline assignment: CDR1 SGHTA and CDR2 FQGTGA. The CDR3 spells CASGLGAPLYNEQFF. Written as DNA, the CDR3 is TGTGCCAGCGGCCTAGGGGCACCTCTCTACAATGAGCAGTTCTTC. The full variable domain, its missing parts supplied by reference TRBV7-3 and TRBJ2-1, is GAGVSQTPSNKVTEKGKYVELRCDPISGHTALYWYRQSLGQGPEFLIYFQGTGAADDSGLPNDRFFAVRPEGSVSTLKIQRTERGDSAVYLCASGLGAPLYNEQFFGPGTRLTVL.

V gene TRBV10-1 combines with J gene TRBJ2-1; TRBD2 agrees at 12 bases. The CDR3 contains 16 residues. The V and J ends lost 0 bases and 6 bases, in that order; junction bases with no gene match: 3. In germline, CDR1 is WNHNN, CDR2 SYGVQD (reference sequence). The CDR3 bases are TGCGCCAGCAGTGAGTCGACGACTAGCGGGAGCAATGAGCAGTTCTTC. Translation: CASSESTTSGSNEQFF.

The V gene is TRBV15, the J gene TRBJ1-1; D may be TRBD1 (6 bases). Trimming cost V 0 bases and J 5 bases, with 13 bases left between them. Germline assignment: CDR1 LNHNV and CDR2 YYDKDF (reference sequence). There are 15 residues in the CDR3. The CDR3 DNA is TGTGCCACCAGCAGAGATAACCAGGGGCGAACTGAAGCTTTCTTT. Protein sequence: CATSRDNQGRTEAFF.

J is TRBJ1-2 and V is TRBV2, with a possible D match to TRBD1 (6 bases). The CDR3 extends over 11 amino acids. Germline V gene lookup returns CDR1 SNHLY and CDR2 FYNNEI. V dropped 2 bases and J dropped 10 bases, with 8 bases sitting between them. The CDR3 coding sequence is TGTGCCAGCAGTGAATACAGGGACTACACCTTC. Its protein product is CASSEYRDYTF.

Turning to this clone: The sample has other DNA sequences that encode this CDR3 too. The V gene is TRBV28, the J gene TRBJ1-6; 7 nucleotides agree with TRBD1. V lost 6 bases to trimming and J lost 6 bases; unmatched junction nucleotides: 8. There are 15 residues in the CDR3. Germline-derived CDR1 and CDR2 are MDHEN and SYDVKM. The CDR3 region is CASSDPGQSNSPLHF. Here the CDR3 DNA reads TGTGCCAGCAGCGACCCGGGACAGTCTAATTCACCCCTCCACTTT.

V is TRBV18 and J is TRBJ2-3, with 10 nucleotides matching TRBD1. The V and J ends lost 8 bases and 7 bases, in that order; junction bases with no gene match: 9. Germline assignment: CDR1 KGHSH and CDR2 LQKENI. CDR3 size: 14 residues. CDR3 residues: CASRGTGVMYTQYF. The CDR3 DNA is TGTGCCAGCCGAGGGACAGGGGTTATGTATACGCAGTATTTT.

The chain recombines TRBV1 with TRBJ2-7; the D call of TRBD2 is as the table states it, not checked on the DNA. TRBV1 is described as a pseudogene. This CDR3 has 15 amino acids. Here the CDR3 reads CTSSQKPGLAGEQYF. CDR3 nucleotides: TGCACCAGCAGCCAAAAACCGGGACTAGCGGGGGAGCAGTACTTC.

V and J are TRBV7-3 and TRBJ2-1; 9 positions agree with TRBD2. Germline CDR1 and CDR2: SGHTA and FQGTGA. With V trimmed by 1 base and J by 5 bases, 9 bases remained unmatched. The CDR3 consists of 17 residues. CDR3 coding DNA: TGTGCCAGCAGCTTAAACCGGCCGGGACTAGCCCACAATGAGCAGTTCTTC. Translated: CASSLNRPGLAHNEQFF.

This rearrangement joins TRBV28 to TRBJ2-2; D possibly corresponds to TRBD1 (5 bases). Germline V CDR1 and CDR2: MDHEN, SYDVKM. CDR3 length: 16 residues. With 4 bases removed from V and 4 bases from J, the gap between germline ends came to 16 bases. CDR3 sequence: CASSSPQAGLTGELFF. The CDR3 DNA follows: TGTGCCAGCAGTTCCCCCCAGGCAGGGCTCACCGGGGAGCTGTTTTTT.

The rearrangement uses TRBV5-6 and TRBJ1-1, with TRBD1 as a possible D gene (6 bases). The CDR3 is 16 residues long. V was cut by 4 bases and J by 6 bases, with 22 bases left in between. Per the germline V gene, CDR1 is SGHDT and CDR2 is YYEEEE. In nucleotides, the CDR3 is TGTGCCAGCAGCCGACGGGGGGCCGGCTTAGTGTCTGAAGCTTTCTTT. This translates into CASSRRGAGLVSEAFF. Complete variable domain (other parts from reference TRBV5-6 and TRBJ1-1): DAGVTQSPTHLIKTRGQQVTLRCSPKSGHDTVSWYQQALGQGPQFIFQYYEEEERQRGNFPDRFSGHQFPNYSSELNVNALLLGDSALYLCASSRRGAGLVSEAFFGQGTRLTVV.